Sequencing of this TCR beta chain was carried out in a study of molecular identifiers for immune sequencing clone quantification. On the study more broadly: RNA, taken in replicates from around 18,000 or 91,000 naive CD8 cells, was split five ways, with four sequenced.

General study results and limits: Same-barcode identical TCR molecules could make highly expanded clones look smaller than they are.

V was trimmed by 3 bases and J by 2 bases, leaving 16 bases between them. CDR1 and CDR2 from the germline V gene are SGHRS and YFSETQ. The CDR3 is 16 amino acids. The sample holds many counts of this clonotype. Its antigen is not identified. Libraries of naive CD8 T cells were made from about 21,000 to 970,000 sorted cells. They used 10%, 30% or 50% RNA. TCRdb redid the calling of the PCR reads with MiXCR, one entry per CDR3 protein. The sample lists about 640,000 distinct CDR3 sequences; approximately 20% were seen once. Input material: naive CD8+ T cells from blood, with Jurkat cell RNA spiked in. Subset denoted: FACS-sorted CD8+CD4-CCR7+CD45RA+ naive T cells. The chain recombines TRBV5-1 with TRBJ2-3, with D perhaps TRBD1 (6 bases). This TCR was recovered from a human donor in good health. Some libraries in this study had Jurkat cell RNA spiked in. The CDR3 bases are TGCGCCAGCAGCTCACCGCAGGGGATTCACACAGATACGCAGTATTTT. Translated: CASSSPQGIHTDTQYF.